These 12 T cell receptor beta chains were sequenced from one sample in a study of human T cells and chemical hapten exposure. TCRdb ran MiXCR on the RACE reads and lists one entry per CDR3 protein. Of about 400,000 distinct CDR3 sequences listed, more than 5% are singletons. The sample's time point: patch test 2, 6 weeks after DPC sensitization. Specified treatment: therapeutic diphenylcyclopropenone sensitization with weekly scalp DPC. Sequences were derived from whole blood, sampled in connection with sensitization to the hapten diphenylcyclopropenone (DPC). The source is a woman under 30 with alopecia areata. Some clones in this sample may be carry-over from other donors' samples.

This clonotype was picked up a small number of times. The CDR3 here is CASGHIDQPQHF. DNA of the CDR3: TGTGCCAGTGGACATATCGATCAGCCCCAGCATTTT. The chain joins TRBV6-6 to TRBJ1-5, with D maybe TRBD1 (5 bases). From germline, CDR1 is MNHNY and CDR2 SVGAGI (reference sequence). This CDR3 has 12 residues. Trimming pared 9 bases from V and 5 bases from J, leaving 11 bases between.

This clonotype was counted at least ten times. The V and J genes are TRBV6-5 and TRBJ2-7; D call uncertain. The CDR3 loop spans 14 amino acids. The germline CDR1 and CDR2 sequences are MNHEY and SVGAGI. Trimming removed 6 bases at V and 6 bases at J, with 18 bases between. The CDR3 coding sequence is TGTGCCAGCAGCCCCGTGGCGTTCGGCTCCGAGCAGTACTTC. It codes for CASSPVAFGSEQYF.

This clonotype was recorded at least ten times. The chain recombines TRBV12-3 or TRBV12-4 with TRBJ1-2; D remains ambiguous. This CDR3 contains 12 residues. The V and J ends lost 8 bases and 8 bases respectively, with 15 bases between them. In nucleotides, the CDR3 is TGTGCCAGCCAGGAGGAGCCGAGGGGCTACACCTTC. Residues: CASQEEPRGYTF.

The table lists this clonotype with a few counts. CDR3 sequence (DNA): TGTGCCAGCAGTGCCCTAGCGGATGGCACAGATACGCAGTATTTT. Translating it yields CASSALADGTDTQYF. The chain uses TRBV6-4 and TRBJ2-3; 7 bases align to TRBD2. Per the germline V gene, CDR1 is MRHNA and CDR2 is SNTAGT. Trimming at V came to 4 bases and at J to 1 base, leaving 5 bases not matched to a gene. The CDR3 totals 15 residues.

A word on this clonotype: An end of the junction does not agree with germline; a read error may underlie this. The V and J genes are TRBV7-2 and TRBJ2-5, with D tentatively TRBD1 or TRBD2 (5 bases each). CDR1 and CDR2 from the germline V gene are SGHTA and FQGNSA. There are 16 residues in the CDR3. CDR3 DNA: TGTGCCAGCAGCTTAGTGTTGGGCACGAGGGGTGAGAACCAGTACTTC. Translated: CASSLVLGTRGENQYF.

This clonotype occurred many times. The CDR3 DNA sequence: TGCGCCAGCAGTGGTGTAGGGTCGAATGGAAACACCATATATTTT. Protein product: CASSGVGSNGNTIYF. The rearrangement links TRBV5-1 to TRBJ1-3; no firm D call. The ends were cut back, 5 bases at V and 3 bases at J, with 15 bases in the middle. CDR1 is SGHRS, CDR2 YFSETQ, per germline. CDR3 length equals 15 residues.

The chain employs TRBV4-3 and TRBJ2-1; 7 positions agree with TRBD1. Per germline, CDR1 LGHNA and CDR2 YSLEER. J was trimmed by 4 bases and V by 1 base; bases with no gene match: 7. The CDR3 is 16 amino acids. The CDR3 DNA reads as TGCGCCAGCAGCCAAGGGACAGGTCAAATTTACAATGAGCAGTTCTTC. Residues: CASSQGTGQIYNEQFF.

This clonotype has ten or more counts. The rearrangement uses TRBV5-5 and TRBJ1-5; D call uncertain. This CDR3 is 17 amino acids long. CDR1 SGHKS and CDR2 YYEKEE come from the germline V gene (reference sequence). Trimming took 0 bases from V and 4 from J, leaving 17 bases between them. In nucleotides, the CDR3 is TGTGCCAGCAGCTTGGCCGGTGGGTCCCGAAGGAATCAGCCCCAGCATTTT. Translation gives CASSLAGGSRRNQPQHF.

This clonotype occurred a few times. The V gene is TRBV5-6, the J gene TRBJ2-7; D not resolved. This CDR3 has 17 residues. Trimming removed 4 bases from V and 0 bases from J, with 20 bases in between. From germline, CDR1 is SGHDT and CDR2 YYEEEE. The CDR3 sequence is CASSRPGYGQNSYEQYF. The CDR3 region has the DNA TGTGCCAGCAGCCGCCCCGGTTATGGCCAGAACTCCTACGAGCAGTACTTC.

The sample holds many counts of this clonotype. This chain uses TRBV3-1 with TRBJ1-6; tentative D call: TRBD1 (5 bases). Trimming took 2 bases from V and 6 from J, leaving 14 bases between them. From germline, CDR1 is LGHDT and CDR2 YNNKEL (reference sequence). The CDR3 runs to 16 residues. As DNA, the CDR3 is TGTGCCAGCAGCCAACAACTGGGACGGTTTAATTCACCCCTCCACTTT. Amino acid sequence: CASSQQLGRFNSPLHF. Full variable domain (outside the CDR3, taken from reference TRBV3-1 and TRBJ1-6): DTAVSQTPKYLVTQMGNDKSIKCEQNLGHDTMYWYKQDSKKFLKIMFSYNNKELIINETVPNRFSPKSPDKAHLNLHINSLELGDSAVYFCASSQQLGRFNSPLHFGNGTRLTVT.

The chain couples TRBV7-9 to TRBJ1-6; D is unclear. Per germline, CDR1 SEHNR and CDR2 FQNEAQ (reference sequence). Trimming removed 4 bases at V and 7 bases at J, with 5 bases between. This CDR3 has 12 amino acids. The CDR3 coding sequence is TGTGCCAGCAGCTCCGAAAATTCACCCCTCCACTTT. Translating gives CASSSENSPLHF.

The chain links TRBV6-1 to TRBJ2-2, with D possibly matching TRBD2 (7 bases). Trimming pared 6 bases from V and 4 bases from J, leaving 12 bases between. CDR3 size: 14 residues. Germline V gives CDR1 MNHNS, CDR2 SASEGT. The CDR3 nucleotides read TGTGCCAGCAGCCTCGGGGGGCCCACCGGGGAGCTGTTTTTT. This codes for CASSLGGPTGELFF.